This T cell receptor beta chain was sequenced for a study of cytomegalovirus exposure and HLA in healthy donors. The primer mix had 60 Vbeta and 13 Jbeta primers. Sequencing was performed with immunoSEQ multiplex PCR; in TCRdb, only in-frame clones are kept and a portion is missing. The repertoire holds about 180,000 clones, with 70% to 80% as singletons. V dropped 5 bases and J dropped 7; count of bases not matched to a gene: 16. CDR1 and CDR2 (germline): SGHVS, FQNEAQ. The CDR3 consists of 18 residues. The receptor's source is a woman aged 55 to 70 in good health and CMV-seropositive. The chain joins TRBV7-8 to TRBJ2-1; 11 bases fit TRBD2. Sequencing input: PBMCs. The CDR3 bases are TGTGCCAGCAGCCCCCAAACTAGCGGGAGCTTTTCACGTAATGAGCAGTTCTTC. This sequence encodes CASSPQTSGSFSRNEQFF.